The 12 T cell receptor beta chains reported below all come from one sample, sequenced in a study of blood T cell repertoires in COVID-19. Profiling relied on immunoSEQ multiplex PCR, and the TCRdb table lists in-frame clones only, not all of them. Among some 350,000 clones listed, over 80% were seen once. The source material was PBMCs or T cells enriched from blood (not recorded which). Receptors were obtained from a man aged 25-45 years who had recovered from COVID-19.

The V and J genes are TRBV5-8 and TRBJ2-3; 9 bases agree with TRBD2. In germline, CDR1 is SGHTS, CDR2 YDEGEE. Losses at the gene ends were 0 bases for V and 6 bases for J; bases not matched to a gene: 8. The CDR3 has 16 amino acids. The CDR3 bases are TGTGCCAGCAGCTTGGCGATCCTAGCGGGGATGGATACGCAGTATTTT. Translating gives CASSLAILAGMDTQYF.

The genes are TRBV19 and TRBJ2-5; 8 nucleotides line up with TRBD1. Germline V gene sequence: CDR1 LNHDA, CDR2 SQIVND (reference sequence). The junction had 11 bases not matched to a gene; V was cut back by 5 bases and J by 3 bases. This CDR3 has 16 amino acids. As DNA, the CDR3 is TGTGCCAGTAGTGGAATTGGACAGGGACGGAAAGAGACCCAGTACTTC. This encodes CASSGIGQGRKETQYF. The variable domain in full, completed from reference TRBV19 and TRBJ2-5, reads DGGITQSPKYLFRKEGQNVTLSCEQNLNHDAMYWYRQDPGQGLRLIYYSQIVNDFQKGDIAEGYSVSREKKESFPLTVTSAQKNPTAFYLCASSGIGQGRKETQYFGPGTRLLVL.

V usage is TRBV9 and J usage is TRBJ1-3, with D perhaps matching TRBD1 (5 bases). V was clipped by 0 bases and J by 0 bases, with 10 bases between them. Germline V gives CDR1 SGDLS, CDR2 YYNGEE. The CDR3 is 16 amino acids. CDR3 sequence: CASSVGQRSSGNTIYF. In DNA, the CDR3 is TGTGCCAGCAGCGTAGGACAGCGCAGCTCTGGAAACACCATATATTTT.

This chain connects TRBV3-1 (or the pseudogene TRBV3-2) to TRBJ2-1, with D maybe TRBD2 (7 bases). The germline V and J ends were trimmed by 1 base and 4 bases, with 11 bases remaining between them. The CDR3 sequence is 15 residues long. In germline, CDR1 is LGHDT, CDR2 YNNKEL (reference sequence). CDR3 nucleotide sequence: TGTGCCAGCAGCCAAGTAGGGGGGGGGTACAATGAGCAGTTCTTC. Its translation is CASSQVGGGYNEQFF.

The chain carries TRBV12-3 or TRBV12-4 and TRBJ2-2, with D unresolved. This CDR3 contains 12 residues. Trimming left V 5 bases short and J 6 bases short, with 7 bases between. This chain's CDR3 is CASSPSSGELFF. The CDR3, as DNA: TGTGCCAGCAGTCCGTCGTCCGGGGAGCTGTTTTTT.

This chain uses TRBV6-5 with TRBJ2-2; TRBD1 agrees at 10 bases. Per germline, CDR1 MNHEY and CDR2 SVGAGI. Losses at the gene ends were 6 bases for V and 4 bases for J; bases not matched to a gene: 5. This CDR3 is 15 amino acids long. This CDR3 is CASRDRGHGTGELFF. As DNA, the CDR3 is TGTGCCAGCAGAGACAGGGGGCACGGCACCGGGGAGCTGTTTTTT.

The chain joins TRBV18 to TRBJ2-3, with D possibly TRBD2 on 7 matching bases. V was pared by 4 bases and J by 6 bases, with 20 bases between. The CDR3 has 16 residues. Germline V gives CDR1 KGHSH, CDR2 LQKENI. CDR3 DNA: TGTGCCAGCTCACTTGGGAGCGTTGCGGGGGCGGATACGCAGTATTTT. Translating gives CASSLGSVAGADTQYF.

The chain recombines TRBV19 with TRBJ2-6; maybe TRBD1 (6 bases). With 1 base removed from V and 0 bases from J, the gap between germline ends came to 13 bases. Germline V lookup: CDR1 LNHDA, CDR2 SQIVND (reference sequence). The CDR3 totals 18 residues. The CDR3 DNA follows: TGTGCCAGTAGTATAGCTGCAGGGGTGGGCTCTGGGGCCAACGTCCTGACTTTC. It encodes CASSIAAGVGSGANVLTF.

V usage is TRBV7-8 and J usage is TRBJ2-3; tentative D call: TRBD1 (6 bases). Germline loops: CDR1 SGHVS, CDR2 FQNEAQ. Deletions cut 1 base from V and 3 bases from J, with 14 bases between. The CDR3 contains 16 residues. The CDR3 bases are TGTGCCAGCAGCTTAGACCGGAAGGGGGTTACAGATACGCAGTATTTT. It encodes CASSLDRKGVTDTQYF.

The gene calls are TRBV25-1 and TRBJ1-1; D is ambiguous. The CDR3 totals 13 residues. CDR1 MGHDK and CDR2 SYGVNS come from the germline V gene. The V end was cut by 4 bases, the J end by 5 bases, with 11 bases between. The CDR3 is CASSVPGRTEAFF. The CDR3 DNA is TGTGCCAGCAGTGTTCCGGGGAGGACTGAAGCTTTCTTT. The full variable domain, rest sourced from reference TRBV25-1 and TRBJ1-1, is EADIYQTPRYLVIGTGKKITLECSQTMGHDKMYWYQQDPGMELHLIHYSYGVNSTEKGDLSSESTVSRIRTEHFPLTLESARPSHTSQYLCASSVPGRTEAFFGQGTRLTVV.

The chain uses TRBV29-1 and TRBJ1-6; D unclear. Germline assignment: CDR1 SQVTM and CDR2 ANQGSEA. V was clipped by 0 bases and J by 10 bases, with 10 bases between them. This CDR3 contains 13 residues. This CDR3 is CSVEEQAGSPLHF. CDR3 nucleotides: TGCAGCGTTGAAGAGCAGGCGGGGTCACCCCTCCACTTT.

Only a few counts were recorded for this clone. The chain couples TRBV7-9 to TRBJ2-7; possible D gene TRBD1, 6 bases. Looked up from germline, CDR1 is SEHNR and CDR2 is FQNEAQ (reference sequence). Between the trimmed V and J ends, which lost 8 bases and 5 bases, there was a span of 19 bases. The CDR3 covers 14 residues. The CDR3 here is CASVQGTSFNEQYF. For the CDR3, the DNA is TGTGCCAGCGTCCAGGGGACCAGTTTCAACGAGCAGTACTTC.